The 31 T cell receptor beta chains in this list originate from one sample, sequenced in a study of T cells in lung cancer brain metastases. Produced via immunoSEQ multiplex PCR; TCRdb's table is partial and in-frame only. The data contain approximately 5,000 clones, around 85% of them singletons. Sequencing was carried out using tumor tissue from the primary lung tumor. These TCRs come from a man between 45 and 60 years old with non-small cell lung cancer.

The chain carries TRBV5-1 and TRBJ2-7, with D maybe TRBD2 (5 bases). Germline V lookup: CDR1 SGHRS, CDR2 YFSETQ. V was trimmed by 4 bases and J by 2 bases, leaving 22 bases between them. The CDR3 runs to 17 residues. This CDR3 is CASSPGSMGFVAYEQYF. The CDR3 DNA reads TGCGCCAGCAGCCCGGGAAGTATGGGGTTCGTGGCCTACGAGCAGTACTTC.

This sequence joins TRBV2 and TRBJ1-4; the match to TRBD1 covers 8 bases. Per germline, CDR1 SNHLY and CDR2 FYNNEI. Trimming took 8 bases from V and 6 from J; bases not matched to a gene: 5. There are 13 residues in the CDR3. The CDR3: CASQDRGYEKLFF. The DNA for the CDR3 is TGTGCCAGCCAAGACAGGGGATATGAAAAACTGTTTTTT.

Details on this clone: The junction departs from germline at one end; a sequencing error may be responsible. The rearrangement links TRBV7-9 to TRBJ1-6; unclear D gene. Germline lookup yields CDR1 SEHNR and CDR2 FQNEAQ (reference sequence). CDR3 size: 12 residues. DNA of the CDR3: TGTGCCAGCAGCCTAGCAGATTCACCCCTCCACTTT. Translating gives CASSLADSPLHF.

The gene calls are TRBV2 and TRBJ2-5, with a tentative D call TRBD2 (6 bases). Germline CDR1 and CDR2: SNHLY and FYNNEI. The CDR3 has 15 residues. Trimming stripped 6 bases from V and 0 bases from J, with 14 bases between. As DNA, the CDR3 is TGTGCCAGCAGGGGACTTGGTGCGTACCAAGAGACCCAGTACTTC. Its protein is CASRGLGAYQETQYF. The variable domain in full, completed from reference TRBV2 and TRBJ2-5, reads EPEVTQTPSHQVTQMGQEVILRCVPISNHLYFYWYRQILGQKVEFLVSFYNNEISEKSEIFDDQFSVERPDGSNFTLKIRSTKLEDSAMYFCASRGLGAYQETQYFGPGTRLLVL.

The V call is TRBV19, the J call TRBJ1-2, with 9 bases matching TRBD1. This CDR3 contains 12 residues. Per the germline V gene, CDR1 is LNHDA and CDR2 is SQIVND (reference sequence). V was clipped by 6 bases and J by 8 bases; unmatched bases: 4. CDR3 amino acids: CASSGTGLGYTF. Written as DNA, the CDR3 is TGTGCCAGTAGCGGGACAGGGCTCGGCTACACCTTC.

The CDR3 spells CASSLTGEMNTEAFF. The CDR3 DNA reads as TGCGCCAGCAGCCTTACAGGGGAGATGAACACTGAAGCTTTCTTT. V gene TRBV4-1 combines with J gene TRBJ1-1; 7 bases align to TRBD1. After removal of 4 bases from V and 0 bases from J, the junction contained 5 bases not matched to a gene. The germline V gene has CDR1 MGHRA and CDR2 YSYEKL. The CDR3 is 15 amino acids.

This clone was counted between two and nine times. This chain links TRBV28 with TRBJ1-4; 8 bases agree with TRBD1. CDR3 length equals 15 residues. Germline values: CDR1 MDHEN, CDR2 SYDVKM. V shed 5 bases, J shed 4 bases, and the junction held 6 bases outside the gene matches. CDR3 in DNA: TGTGCCAGCAGTCCTCCGACAGGGGTTAATGAAAAACTGTTTTTT. Protein sequence: CASSPPTGVNEKLFF.

V usage is TRBV6-1 and J usage is TRBJ2-1; 7 bases are shared with TRBD1. V lost 2 bases to trimming and J lost 8 bases; unmatched junction nucleotides: 9. Germline V CDR1 and CDR2: MNHNS, SASEGT. The CDR3 runs 15 residues. CDR3 nucleotide sequence: TGTGCCAGCAGTGAAATTGCAACAGGGGCGCATGAGCAGTTCTTC. It is translated as CASSEIATGAHEQFF.

V and J are TRBV6-5 and TRBJ2-7; no clear D gene. V was pared by 2 bases and J by 3 bases, with 11 bases between. Germline CDR1 reads MNHEY; CDR2 reads SVGAGI. The CDR3 sequence is 14 residues long. In nucleotides, the CDR3 is TGTGCCAGCAGTTACGGGTCTCAGCACTACGAGCAGTACTTC. Its protein product is CASSYGSQHYEQYF.

This chain links TRBV4-2 with TRBJ2-2; either TRBD1 or TRBD2 may fit D (5 bases each). The germline V and J ends were trimmed by 0 bases and 5 bases, with 13 bases remaining between them. CDR3 length: 16 residues. The germline gives CDR1 LGHNA, CDR2 YNFKEQ. CDR3 region: CASSQDEGRKTGELFF. The CDR3 nucleotides read TGTGCCAGCAGCCAAGATGAGGGGCGGAAAACCGGGGAGCTGTTTTTT.

The chain couples TRBV2 to TRBJ2-1; 15 nucleotides agree with TRBD2. Germline loops: CDR1 SNHLY, CDR2 FYNNEI. CDR3 length equals 14 residues. After removal of 8 bases from V and 6 bases from J, the junction contained 2 bases not matched to a gene. This chain's CDR3 is CASEGLAGGNEQFF. The CDR3 DNA reads as TGTGCCAGCGAGGGACTAGCGGGGGGCAATGAGCAGTTCTTC.

The chain links TRBV28 to TRBJ2-1; 9 bases are shared with TRBD2. Trimming took 6 bases from V and 9 from J; bases not matched to a gene: 6. The CDR3 loop spans 13 amino acids. Germline V gives CDR1 MDHEN, CDR2 SYDVKM. CDR3 nucleotide sequence: TGTGCCAGCAGAGCTAGCGGGATATCTGAGCAGTTCTTC. It translates to CASRASGISEQFF. The entire variable domain, with the rest obtained from reference TRBV28 and TRBJ2-1, is as follows: DVKVTQSSRYLVKRTGEKVFLECVQDMDHENMFWYRQDPGLGLRLIYFSYDVKMKEKGDIPEGYSVSREKKERFSLILESASTNQTSMYLCASRASGISEQFFGPGTRLTVL.

This sequence joins TRBV5-1 and TRBJ2-7, with 7 bases identical to TRBD1. V shed 4 bases, J shed 13 bases, and the junction held 8 bases outside the gene matches. The CDR3 runs to 11 residues. CDR1 SGHRS and CDR2 YFSETQ come from the germline V gene. The CDR3 bases are TGCGCCAGCAGCGACCTGGACAGGCTCTACTTC. This sequence encodes CASSDLDRLYF.

This clone was counted once. The gene calls are TRBV5-1 and TRBJ2-1; TRBD2 aligns across 16 bases. This CDR3 region has 19 residues. Trimming took 3 bases from V and 0 from J; bases not matched to a gene: 6. Germline-derived CDR1 and CDR2 are SGHRS and YFSETQ. The CDR3 is CASSSGLAGGVGSYNEQFF. The CDR3 region has the DNA TGCGCCAGCAGCTCGGGACTAGCGGGGGGGGTTGGCTCCTACAATGAGCAGTTCTTC.

The CDR3 spells CASSRDRGYSPLHF. The CDR3 DNA follows: TGTGCCAGCAGTAGGGACAGGGGGTATTCACCCCTCCACTTT. This chain links TRBV2 with TRBJ1-6; 11 positions agree with TRBD1. This CDR3 spans 14 amino acids. The ends lost 5 bases at V and 8 bases at J; junction bases unmatched: 2. Germline V CDR1 and CDR2: SNHLY, FYNNEI.

The table lists this clone with a count of one. The V gene is TRBV4-1, the J gene TRBJ2-1; 7 bases are shared with TRBD2. CDR1 MGHRA and CDR2 YSYEKL come from the germline V gene. The CDR3 covers 15 residues. Trimming took 1 base from V and 8 from J; bases not matched to a gene: 8. Written as DNA, the CDR3 is TGCGCCAGCAGCCAAGGGTTGCGGGAGATCGATGAGCAGTTCTTC. Translation gives CASSQGLREIDEQFF.

Comment on this clone: One end of the junction fails to match germline, which may point to a read error. DNA of the CDR3: TGTGCCAACAGTGAAGTACTGGGCTACACCTTC. Translating it yields CANSEVLGYTF. This chain uses TRBV2 with TRBJ1-2; D unresolved. Germline CDR1 and CDR2: SNHLY and FYNNEI. This CDR3 has 11 amino acids.

The V gene is TRBV29-1, the J gene TRBJ1-1; D unclear. The CDR3 contains 13 residues. The V and J ends lost 2 bases and 3 bases respectively, with 10 bases between them. CDR1 is SQVTM, CDR2 ANQGSEA, per germline. CDR3 residues: CSVELVRDTEAFF. In nucleotides, the CDR3 is TGCAGCGTTGAATTAGTGAGGGACACTGAAGCTTTCTTT.

This rearrangement joins TRBV5-6 to TRBJ2-1; 9 nucleotides match TRBD1. The CDR3 has 16 residues. After removal of 2 bases from V and 6 bases from J, the junction contained 9 bases not matched to a gene. Germline loops: CDR1 SGHDT, CDR2 YYEEEE. CDR3 in amino acids: CASSFLPRQGGNEQFF. In DNA form, the CDR3 reads TGTGCCAGCAGCTTTCTCCCCAGACAGGGGGGCAATGAGCAGTTCTTC.

On this clone: Within the sample, other DNA sequences also encode this same CDR3. This chain links TRBV6-6 with TRBJ2-2; 11 bases line up with TRBD2. The V gene end was trimmed by 7 bases and the J gene end by 4 bases; junction bases not matched to a gene: 8. Germline lookup yields CDR1 MNHNY and CDR2 SVGAGI (reference sequence). There are 16 residues in the CDR3. CDR3 region: CASNPLAGVVTGELFF. The CDR3 DNA follows: TGTGCCAGCAACCCACTAGCGGGAGTTGTCACCGGGGAGCTGTTTTTT.

The V call is TRBV6-6, the J call TRBJ2-7; no clear D gene. This CDR3 spans 12 amino acids. The germline V gene has CDR1 MNHNY and CDR2 SVGAGI (reference sequence). V was shortened by 5 bases and J by 3 bases, with 8 bases between the two germline ends. CDR3 protein: CASSAILYEQYF. The CDR3 DNA reads TGTGCCAGCAGTGCCATTCTCTACGAGCAGTACTTC.

The V and J genes are TRBV28 and TRBJ2-7; TRBD2 might be the D (7 bases). V lost 4 bases and J lost 3, with 22 bases in between. This CDR3 is 17 amino acids long. Germline V gene sequence: CDR1 MDHEN, CDR2 SYDVKM. The CDR3 spells CASSSGEGGVFRYEQYF. Written as DNA, the CDR3 is TGTGCCAGCAGTTCCGGGGAGGGGGGCGTGTTCCGCTACGAGCAGTACTTC.

This clone was picked up a small number of times. The chain is built from TRBV5-1 and TRBJ1-4; D not certain. From germline, CDR1 is SGHRS and CDR2 YFSETQ. V lost 3 bases and J lost 8, with 14 bases in between. The CDR3 has 14 amino acids. The CDR3 is CASSSSILQEKLFF. The DNA of the CDR3 is TGCGCCAGCAGCTCAAGTATTCTGCAGGAAAAACTGTTTTTT.

The genes are TRBV7-8 and TRBJ2-7; TRBD1 matches 8 bases. Looked up from germline, CDR1 is SGHVS and CDR2 is FQNEAQ. V shed 5 bases, J shed 5 bases, and the junction held 11 bases outside the gene matches. The CDR3 runs 15 residues. The CDR3 region has the DNA TGTGCCAGCAGCCCCAGGACAGGGACTTCAGACGAGCAGTACTTC. It encodes CASSPRTGTSDEQYF.

This chain links TRBV5-1 with TRBJ2-7, with 7 bases aligning to TRBD1. The V segment lost 4 bases and the J segment 4 bases; nucleotides outside the gene matches: 14. The germline gives CDR1 SGHRS, CDR2 YFSETQ. CDR3 length equals 16 residues. This chain's CDR3 is CASSLTGTDDLYEQYF. In DNA form, the CDR3 reads TGCGCCAGCAGCCTGACCGGGACAGATGATTTATACGAGCAGTACTTC. The full variable domain, rest sourced from reference TRBV5-1 and TRBJ2-7, is KAGVTQTPRYLIKTRGQQVTLSCSPISGHRSVSWYQQTPGQGLQFLFEYFSETQRNKGNFPGRFSGRQFSNSRSEMNVSTLELGDSALYLCASSLTGTDDLYEQYFGPGTRLTVT.

This clone was detected a few times. The CDR3 bases are TGTGCCTGGAGTGCCGGGACCGATAATTCACCCCTCCACTTT. This encodes CAWSAGTDNSPLHF. The V and J genes are TRBV30 and TRBJ1-6, with D possibly TRBD1 on 5 matching bases. V dropped 1 base and J dropped 5 bases, with 9 bases sitting between them. Germline V CDR1 and CDR2: GTSNPN, SVGIG (reference sequence). The CDR3 loop spans 14 amino acids.

The chain combines TRBV30 with TRBJ2-3, with 15 bases identical to TRBD2. Germline V gene data show CDR1 as GTSNPN and CDR2 as SVGIG (reference sequence). V lost 0 bases and J lost 6; bases outside the gene matches: 4. The CDR3 has 16 residues. The CDR3 loop reads CAWSVGLAGGGDTQYF. CDR3 coding DNA: TGTGCCTGGAGTGTCGGACTAGCGGGAGGGGGCGATACGCAGTATTTT.

The V gene is TRBV5-1, the J gene TRBJ2-2; no firm D call. Per the germline V gene, CDR1 is SGHRS and CDR2 is YFSETQ. V was pared by 0 bases and J by 3 bases, with 9 bases between. The CDR3 extends over 15 amino acids. The CDR3 loop reads CASSLGASDTGELFF. In nucleotides, the CDR3 is TGCGCCAGCAGCTTGGGGGCATCGGACACCGGGGAGCTGTTTTTT.

The rearrangement uses TRBV19 and TRBJ1-6; D gene ambiguous. Trimming removed 1 base from V and 5 bases from J, with 18 bases in between. This CDR3 has 18 amino acids. The V gene's germline CDR1 is LNHDA and CDR2 SQIVND (reference sequence). The CDR3: CASSIGSAADMDNSPLHF. The CDR3 DNA follows: TGTGCCAGTAGTATAGGTTCCGCAGCCGATATGGATAATTCACCCCTCCACTTT.

V usage is TRBV9 and J usage is TRBJ1-5; possibly TRBD1 for D (5 bases). Germline CDR1 reads SGDLS; CDR2 reads YYNGEE. CDR3 length: 15 residues. V gave up 1 base and J gave up 5 bases, with 13 bases separating them. CDR3 sequence: CASSVRGLPDQPQHF. DNA of the CDR3: TGTGCCAGCAGCGTAAGGGGCCTACCCGATCAGCCCCAGCATTTT.

This clone was recorded once. The chain employs TRBV5-6 and TRBJ1-1; unclear D gene. Looked up from germline, CDR1 is SGHDT and CDR2 is YYEEEE. With 0 bases removed from V and 7 bases from J, the gap between germline ends came to 13 bases. The CDR3 covers 14 residues. CDR3 residues: CASSLEALKGEAFF. The CDR3, as DNA: TGTGCCAGCAGCTTGGAAGCATTGAAGGGTGAAGCTTTCTTT.